Listed below are T cell receptor beta chains from one sample, sequenced in a study of blood T cell repertoires in COVID-19. Generated by immunoSEQ multiplex PCR, the TCRdb table keeps only in-frame clones and is missing some. This sample has roughly 250,000 clones, with about 89% found just once. The sequenced sample was peripheral blood. These receptors were taken from a woman aged 50 to 65 with acute or convalescent COVID-19. Both conserved end residues are part of each CDR3. D genes are given only for firm matches. The listing skips clone size in some rows; elsewhere it reads once, few, many or a size class.

j_call d_call clone_size v_call cdr3_nt cdr3_aa
TRBJ1-5 TRBD1 NA TRBV9 TGTGCCAGCAGCGTAGGACAGGGGATCAATCAGCCCCAGCATTTT CASSVGQGINQPQHF
TRBJ1-5 NA NA TRBV11-1 TGTGCCAGCAGCTTGCGGGAGAATCAGCCCCAGCATTTT CASSLRENQPQHF
TRBJ2-7 NA NA TRBV6-5 TGTGCCAGCAGGGGACTCGGGGACGAGCAGTACTTC CASRGLGDEQYF
TRBJ2-7 TRBD2 NA TRBV5-1 TGCGCCAGCAGCATGCAGACTAGCGGGTTATACGAGCAGTACTTC CASSMQTSGLYEQYF
TRBJ2-7 NA once TRBV15 TGTGCCACCAGCAGAGTGGAGGGAAGAGGCTCCGAGCAGTACTTC CATSRVEGRGSEQYF
TRBJ2-7 TRBD1 NA TRBV29-1 TGCAGCGTTAACAATCCGGGACAGGGGTCCTACGAGCAGTACTTC CSVNNPGQGSYEQYF
TRBJ1-6 NA NA TRBV28 TGTGCCAGCAGTTCAAGGAGGGCAGGGAATAATTCACCCCTCCACTTT CASSSRRAGNNSPLHF
TRBJ2-2 NA NA TRBV9 TGTGCCAGCAGCGTAGGGGGAGGTGAACTCACCGGGGAGCTGTTTTTT CASSVGGGELTGELFF
TRBJ2-1 TRBD2 NA TRBV6-2/TRBV6-3 TGTGCCAGCATCCCCCGGGGACTAGCGGTTTACAATGAGCAGTTCTTC CASIPRGLAVYNEQFF
TRBJ2-7 NA NA TRBV5-1 TGCGCCAGCAGCAGGACAACAGGTATTGTCTCCTACGAGCAGTACTTC CASSRTTGIVSYEQYF